The clone carrying this TCR beta chain showed up just a few times. Cryopreserved PBMCs supplied around 1.8 micrograms of genomic DNA for TCR beta libraries. The germline gives CDR1 SGHAT, CDR2 FQNNGV. The CDR3 totals 13 residues. Trimming removed 7 bases from V and 0 bases from J, with 9 bases in between. This record belongs to a study of cytotoxic CD8 clonotypes in ibrutinib-treated CLL. Study-level information: Responses: some 25 partial, 2 complete; after median around 64 months, roughly 15 stayed remitted, around 12 progressed.

Sequencing was designed to attain a depth spanning 1 in 200,000 to 1 in 1 million T cells. The assay was immunoSEQ multiplex PCR, and TCRdb's table has in-frame clones only and misses some. The profile covers more than 75,000 clones, with approximately 71% appearing a single time and approximately 23% taken by the ten largest. The TCR was taken from a human donor with chronic lymphocytic leukemia. The rearrangement joins TRBV11-2 to TRBJ1-1; D possibly corresponds to TRBD1 (6 bases). This specimen was PBMCs, taken after 24 months of ibrutinib treatment. CDR3: CASKGQLNTEAFF. The CDR3 DNA follows: TGTGCCAGCAAAGGACAGTTGAACACTGAAGCTTTCTTT.